The source of this TCR beta chain is a study of T cells and Merkel cell carcinoma outcomes. The table came from immunoSEQ multiplex PCR; TCRdb's copy has only in-frame clones and leaves some out. In the table there are some 16,000 clones, approximately 80% of which are singletons. Germline-derived CDR1 and CDR2 are SGHTS and YDEGEE. The CDR3 is 16 amino acids. V lost 0 bases and J 0 bases, leaving 10 bases between the germline ends. This chain links TRBV5-8 with TRBJ1-3; D remains unclear. The sequenced sample consisted of tumor tissue from Merkel cell carcinoma. The sequence was obtained from a human donor with Merkel cell carcinoma. The DNA for the CDR3 is TGTGCCAGCAGCTTGGCCCCAGCTTCCTCTGGAAACACCATATATTTT. It encodes CASSLAPASSGNTIYF.